The 29 T cell receptor beta chains below all came from one sample that was sequenced in a study of cytomegalovirus exposure and HLA in healthy donors. Clones were sequenced by immunoSEQ multiplex PCR, and TCRdb holds only the in-frame ones, with some missing. The data contain around 300,000 clones, nearly 90% of them singletons. The sequenced material came from PBMCs. These receptors were obtained from a man aged 25-45 years in good health and CMV-seronegative.

This clone was found once. The chain employs TRBV7-9 and TRBJ1-2; perhaps TRBD1 as D (6 bases). Trimming stripped 5 bases from V and 4 bases from J, with 14 bases between. From germline, CDR1 is SEHNR and CDR2 FQNEAQ (reference sequence). CDR3 length equals 14 residues. The CDR3 DNA is TGTGCCAGCAGCCCCCCAGGGGACCTCTATGGCTACACCTTC. Translating gives CASSPPGDLYGYTF.

This clone was recorded only once. The chain combines TRBV2 with TRBJ1-2; D perhaps matches TRBD1 (6 bases). Germline V gene data show CDR1 as SNHLY and CDR2 as FYNNEI. There are 14 residues in the CDR3. V lost 4 bases and J lost 8, with 17 bases in between. CDR3 in DNA: TGTGCCAGCAGTGCACAGGGTTTACTCAGGGGCTACACCTTC. Amino acid sequence: CASSAQGLLRGYTF.

In DNA, the CDR3 is TGTGCCAGCTCTCCGGACAGGGCGCAGCCCCAGCATTTT. It translates to CASSPDRAQPQHF. This rearrangement joins TRBV18 to TRBJ1-5; 8 bases map to TRBD1. Germline CDR1 reads KGHSH; CDR2 reads LQKENI. The CDR3 has 13 residues. With 6 bases clipped from V and 7 bases from J, the junction kept 5 bases outside the gene matches.

This sequence joins TRBV14 and TRBJ2-2, with 12 bases matching TRBD2. Germline CDR1 SGHDN, CDR2 FVKESK. Germline trimming cut 4 bases from V and 4 bases from J; bases unmatched to any gene: 1. This CDR3 is built from 15 residues. CDR3 sequence (DNA): TGTGCCAGCAGCCGGACTAGCGGGGCCACCGGGGAGCTGTTTTTT. This sequence encodes CASSRTSGATGELFF.

This clone was recorded once. The gene calls are TRBV6-6 and TRBJ1-5, with a tentative D call TRBD1 (5 bases). V lost 8 bases to trimming and J lost 0 bases, with 11 bases between them. Looked up from germline, CDR1 is MNHNY and CDR2 is SVGAGI (reference sequence). The CDR3 covers 14 residues. Here the CDR3 reads CASGDFYSNQPQHF. The CDR3 coding sequence is TGTGCCAGCGGGGACTTTTATAGCAATCAGCCCCAGCATTTT.

This sequence joins TRBV5-1 and TRBJ1-1; 8 bases align to TRBD1. V gave up 1 base and J gave up 7 bases; unmatched junction bases: 12. The CDR3 length is 16 residues. The germline V gene encodes CDR1 SGHRS and CDR2 YFSETQ. The CDR3 sequence: CASSLMGTGQGGEAFF. CDR3 nucleotide sequence: TGCGCCAGCAGCTTGATGGGTACCGGACAGGGCGGTGAAGCTTTCTTT.

This chain connects TRBV5-6 to TRBJ1-2, with D possibly being TRBD1 (6 bases). The CDR3 covers 15 residues. Germline values: CDR1 SGHDT, CDR2 YYEEEE. Trimming pared 3 bases from V and 4 bases from J, leaving 16 bases between. Here the CDR3 reads CASSYGRQGTYGYTF. For the CDR3, the DNA is TGTGCCAGCAGCTATGGGCGGCAGGGGACCTATGGCTACACCTTC.

This clone has just one count. V usage is TRBV6-5 and J usage is TRBJ2-1, with 10 bases that match TRBD2. Losses at the gene ends were 2 bases for V and 7 bases for J; bases not matched to a gene: 8. The CDR3 is 16 amino acids. The germline gives CDR1 MNHEY, CDR2 SVGAGI. CDR3 DNA: TGTGCCAGCAGTTACCGTATAAGCGGGGGGGCTAATGAGCAGTTCTTC. Protein: CASSYRISGGANEQFF.

The V gene is TRBV5-4, the J gene TRBJ2-2; weak D call: TRBD2 (6 bases). V shed 1 base and J shed 0 bases, with 10 bases lying between them. The CDR3 totals 16 residues. Per the germline V gene, CDR1 is SGHNT and CDR2 is YYREEE (reference sequence). CDR3 in amino acids: CASSLPGGTNTGELFF. CDR3 nucleotide sequence: TGTGCCAGCAGCTTGCCTGGGGGGACGAACACCGGGGAGCTGTTTTTT.

The chain is built from TRBV5-1 and TRBJ1-6; D remains ambiguous. The CDR3 totals 14 residues. The germline gives CDR1 SGHRS, CDR2 YFSETQ. V was shortened by 4 bases and J by 4 bases, with 9 bases between the two germline ends. The CDR3 here is CASSASSYNSPLHF. Written as DNA, the CDR3 is TGCGCCAGCAGCGCAAGCTCTTATAATTCACCCCTCCACTTT.

The chain is built from TRBV19 and TRBJ2-7; D gene uncertain. Trimming removed 5 bases from V and 5 bases from J, with 13 bases in between. The CDR3 spans 13 residues. Germline-derived CDR1 and CDR2 are LNHDA and SQIVND (reference sequence). CDR3 region: CASSAFGRDEQYF. DNA for the CDR3: TGTGCCAGTAGTGCATTCGGTCGGGACGAGCAGTACTTC.

The chain joins TRBV11-2 to TRBJ2-3; weak D call: TRBD1 (6 bases). Germline loops: CDR1 SGHAT, CDR2 FQNNGV. This CDR3 has 18 residues. Trimming stripped 0 bases from V and 1 base from J, with 17 bases between. The CDR3 DNA follows: TGTGCCAGCAGCTTAGATCGTAAATCCAGGGGTCGCACAGATACGCAGTATTTT. The encoded protein is CASSLDRKSRGRTDTQYF.

The V call is TRBV18, the J call TRBJ2-7; 12 nucleotides align to TRBD2. This CDR3 comprises 18 residues. CDR1 is KGHSH and CDR2 is LQKENI in the germline V gene. Trimming removed 3 bases from V and 0 bases from J; junction bases left unmatched: 9. The CDR3 bases are TGTGCCAGCTCACCCGGACTAGCGGGGACCACAACCTCCTACGAGCAGTACTTC. This codes for CASSPGLAGTTTSYEQYF.

This clone showed up just once. This chain joins TRBV7-9 and TRBJ2-7; 11 bases line up with TRBD1. The CDR3 extends over 14 amino acids. Trimming cost V 5 bases and J 12 bases; bases outside gene matches: 12. Germline V gene sequence: CDR1 SEHNR, CDR2 FQNEAQ (reference sequence). The CDR3 DNA reads as TGTGCCAGCAGCGCCCGGACAGGGGGCAAATTGGCGTACTTC. This gives the protein CASSARTGGKLAYF.

This chain joins TRBV7-2 and TRBJ2-7, with 9 bases aligning to TRBD2. The CDR3 runs to 16 residues. The germline V gene has CDR1 SGHTA and CDR2 FQGNSA. V lost 0 bases to trimming and J lost 2 bases; unmatched junction nucleotides: 5. The CDR3: CASSLAPSGDTYEQYF. In DNA, the CDR3 is TGTGCCAGCAGCTTAGCGCCTAGCGGGGACACCTACGAGCAGTACTTC.

J is TRBJ2-6 and V is TRBV5-4; TRBD1 is a possible D gene (6 bases). The CDR3 totals 17 residues. With 4 bases removed from V and 5 bases from J, the gap between germline ends came to 19 bases. Looked up from germline, CDR1 is SGHNT and CDR2 is YYREEE (reference sequence). The CDR3 region has the DNA TGTGCCAGCAGCCCCCGAAGGGGACAAAGTAGGGCCAACGTCCTGACTTTC. Amino acid sequence: CASSPRRGQSRANVLTF.

This clone was observed a handful of times. The rearrangement links TRBV9 to TRBJ2-7; D not resolved. Trimming took off 4 bases at V and 3 bases at J, with 11 bases between the two ends. The CDR3 is made up of 13 amino acids. Germline V gene sequence: CDR1 SGDLS, CDR2 YYNGEE. In DNA, the CDR3 is TGTGCCAGCAGCTCCGATGAGGACTACGAGCAGTACTTC. It is translated as CASSSDEDYEQYF. The complete variable domain, with remaining parts taken from reference TRBV9 and TRBJ2-7, reads DSGVTQTPKHLITATGQRVTLRCSPRSGDLSVYWYQQSLDQGLQFLIQYYNGEERAKGNILERFSAQQFPDLHSELNLSSLELGDSALYFCASSSDEDYEQYFGPGTRLTVT.

The V call is TRBV5-1, the J call TRBJ2-3; 8 nucleotides match TRBD2. Trimming removed 3 bases from V and 4 bases from J; junction bases left unmatched: 7. The CDR3 is made up of 15 amino acids. Germline V gives CDR1 SGHRS, CDR2 YFSETQ. The CDR3 nucleotides read TGCGCCAGCAGCTCCCTAGACGGGGGGGCAGATACGCAGTATTTT. This codes for CASSSLDGGADTQYF. Filled out from reference TRBV5-1 and TRBJ2-3, the complete variable domain reads KAGVTQTPRYLIKTRGQQVTLSCSPISGHRSVSWYQQTPGQGLQFLFEYFSETQRNKGNFPGRFSGRQFSNSRSEMNVSTLELGDSALYLCASSSLDGGADTQYFGPGTRLTVL.

This rearrangement joins TRBV19 to TRBJ2-7; 7 nucleotides line up with TRBD1. The length of the CDR3 is 15 residues. The germline V gene encodes CDR1 LNHDA and CDR2 SQIVND (reference sequence). The V and J ends lost 4 bases and 8 bases, in that order; junction bases with no gene match: 14. CDR3 bases: TGTGCCAGTAGTACCAAATTAACAGGGGCCGGGAAGCAGTACTTC. Its translation is CASSTKLTGAGKQYF.

The chain is built from TRBV18 and TRBJ2-3; perhaps TRBD1 as D (5 bases). With 0 bases removed from V and 6 bases from J, the gap between germline ends came to 16 bases. CDR3 size: 16 residues. The germline V gene has CDR1 KGHSH and CDR2 LQKENI. The CDR3 reads CASSPPAGILTDTQYF. DNA for the CDR3: TGTGCCAGCTCACCACCGGCAGGGATCTTGACGGATACGCAGTATTTT.

The CDR3 coding sequence is TGTGCCAGCAGTGACTCGACCGGGGACAGGGTGAACTACGAGCAGTACTTC. It codes for CASSDSTGDRVNYEQYF. The V gene is TRBV6-4, the J gene TRBJ2-7, with 9 bases that match TRBD1. Germline V gene sequence: CDR1 MRHNA, CDR2 SNTAGT. The length of the CDR3 is 17 residues. V trimming: 0 bases; J trimming: 3 bases; junction bases outside the gene matches: 9.

This chain connects TRBV7-9 to TRBJ1-2, with unresolved D. Trimming removed 0 bases from V and 4 bases from J, with 12 bases in between. The CDR3 is 15 amino acids. Per germline, CDR1 SEHNR and CDR2 FQNEAQ (reference sequence). The CDR3 loop is CASSLARGLGYGYTF. For the CDR3, the DNA is TGTGCCAGCAGCTTAGCGCGAGGGTTGGGCTATGGCTACACCTTC.

In this sample, this clone turned up a few times. The chain combines TRBV14 with TRBJ2-7; D ambiguous. Trimming stripped 0 bases from V and 3 bases from J, with 12 bases between. The CDR3 has 15 residues. Germline V gene lookup returns CDR1 SGHDN and CDR2 FVKESK. CDR3 region: CASSQDYPSRYEQYF. CDR3 coding DNA: TGTGCCAGCAGCCAAGATTATCCGTCCCGCTACGAGCAGTACTTC.

This clone has just one count. The chain combines TRBV19 with TRBJ2-1; D is perhaps TRBD2 (5 bases). This CDR3 comprises 13 residues. The germline V gene encodes CDR1 LNHDA and CDR2 SQIVND (reference sequence). With 4 bases removed from V and 9 bases from J, the gap between germline ends came to 13 bases. This CDR3 is CASSTNSGGEQFF. The CDR3 region has the DNA TGTGCCAGTAGTACCAACTCAGGAGGTGAGCAGTTCTTC.

This clone occurred once. V is TRBV6-1 and J is TRBJ1-1; 9 positions match TRBD1. V shed 4 bases, J shed 5 bases, and the junction held 2 bases outside the gene matches. Germline-derived CDR1 and CDR2 are MNHNS and SASEGT. The CDR3 runs 13 residues. CDR3 protein: CASSVDRGTEAFF. The CDR3 DNA follows: TGTGCCAGCAGTGTGGACAGGGGTACTGAAGCTTTCTTT.

The V call is TRBV10-3, the J call TRBJ1-2; 8 nucleotides align to TRBD1. Trimming at V came to 0 bases and at J to 0 bases, leaving 6 bases not matched to a gene. The CDR3 has 17 amino acids. CDR1 and CDR2 (germline): ENHRY, SYGVKD. The CDR3 is CAISESTGALANYGYTF. The CDR3 DNA is TGTGCCATCAGTGAGTCGACAGGGGCCCTCGCTAACTATGGCTACACCTTC.

The J gene is TRBJ2-1, the V gene TRBV6-5; tentative D call: TRBD1 (6 bases). The CDR3 runs 12 residues. Germline CDR1 MNHEY, CDR2 SVGAGI. The V end lost 4 bases, the J end lost 10 bases, and 11 bases lay between the germline ends. The CDR3 here is CASSSGQTEQFF. The DNA for the CDR3 is TGTGCCAGCAGTTCTGGACAGACCGAGCAGTTCTTC.

The rearrangement uses TRBV9 and TRBJ1-2; D is perhaps TRBD1 (5 bases). The length of the CDR3 is 13 residues. The V gene's germline CDR1 is SGDLS and CDR2 YYNGEE. The germline V and J ends were trimmed by 1 base and 7 bases, with 11 bases remaining between them. The CDR3 sequence is CASSVYGATGYTF. As DNA, the CDR3 is TGTGCCAGCAGCGTATATGGGGCGACTGGCTACACCTTC.

The chain has TRBV29-1 and TRBJ2-1; 11 nucleotides line up with TRBD2. V shed 2 bases, J shed 4 bases, and the junction held 10 bases outside the gene matches. CDR1 is SQVTM and CDR2 is ANQGSEA in the germline V gene. This CDR3 region has 17 residues. Here the CDR3 reads CSVERSGGALFYNEQFF. The CDR3 DNA follows: TGCAGCGTTGAACGTAGCGGGGGGGCTTTGTTTTACAATGAGCAGTTCTTC.